In this sample, the clone carrying this T cell receptor beta chain turned up a few times. This entry is derived from a study of cytomegalovirus exposure and HLA in healthy donors. It was with 60 Vbeta and 13 Jbeta primers that the PCR ran. TCRdb's table, derived via immunoSEQ multiplex PCR, lists solely in-frame clones and lacks some. Of under 200,000 clones listed, 55% to 80% are singletons. The receptor comes from a woman aged 18-35 years in good health and CMV-seropositive. The sample was PBMCs.

Written as DNA, the CDR3 is TGTGCCAGCAGTGAACTCGGGTACGAGCAGTACTTC. As protein: CASSELGYEQYF. The chain carries TRBV2 and TRBJ2-7; D call uncertain. V was pared by 2 bases and J by 4 bases, with 6 bases between. CDR3 length equals 12 residues. Germline V gene sequence: CDR1 SNHLY, CDR2 FYNNEI.